The present T cell receptor beta chain was sequenced within a study of cytomegalovirus exposure and HLA in healthy donors. 13 Jbeta primers and 60 Vbeta primers were used for the PCR. Sequencing used immunoSEQ multiplex PCR; TCRdb keeps in-frame clones, though not all of them. This table has 240,000 or so clones, 82% appearing once. Whole-study results and caveats: Reportedly, fewer N-insertions than the approximately 680-donor mean appeared in an Asian-associated ancestry cluster in a later analysis. TCR beta V- and J-gene trimming, according to a later analysis, was linked to a missense DCLRE1C variant.

V was pared by 4 bases and J by 6 bases, with 13 bases between. Germline V lookup: CDR1 LNHDA, CDR2 SQIVND (reference sequence). The CDR3 spans 13 residues. Turning to this clone: Its antigen is unidentified.

The sequencing sample was made of PBMCs. The TCR comes from a woman aged 40 to 50 in good health and CMV-seropositive. The chain joins TRBV19 to TRBJ2-7; D gene unclear. The CDR3 DNA reads TGTGCCAGTAGTACCGTGTCGTTGAGCGAGCAGTACTTC. It yields the protein CASSTVSLSEQYF.